The 32 T cell receptor beta chains below were found in one sample sequenced in a study of cytomegalovirus exposure and HLA in healthy donors. Sequenced by immunoSEQ multiplex PCR; TCRdb stores in-frame clones only, minus some. In the table there are about 66,000 clones, approximately 96% of which are singletons. The sample was PBMCs. Receptors originate from a woman aged 18-29 years in good health and CMV-seropositive.

The rearrangement links TRBV11-2 to TRBJ2-3; 12 positions match TRBD2. From germline, CDR1 is SGHAT and CDR2 FQNNGV. The CDR3 contains 15 residues. The trim removed 4 bases at V and 6 bases at J, leaving 5 bases unmatched. CDR3 sequence reads: CASSSTSGSTDTQYF. The CDR3 DNA is TGTGCCAGCAGCTCGACTAGCGGGAGTACCGATACGCAGTATTTT. Full variable domain (remainder filled in from reference TRBV11-2 and TRBJ2-3): EAGVAQSPRYKIIEKRQSVAFWCNPISGHATLYWYQQILGQGPKLLIQFQNNGVVDDSQLPKDRFSAERLKGVDSTLKIQPAKLEDSAVYLCASSSTSGSTDTQYFGPGTRLTVL.

This rearrangement joins TRBV4-2 to TRBJ1-1; no reliable D call. The CDR3 spans 15 residues. V gave up 0 bases and J gave up 4 bases, with 12 bases separating them. The germline V gene has CDR1 LGHNA and CDR2 YNFKEQ. CDR3 region: CASSQEGLISTEAFF. The CDR3 DNA sequence: TGTGCCAGCAGCCAAGAAGGACTAATTAGCACTGAAGCTTTCTTT.

The chain carries TRBV4-1 and TRBJ1-1; D is perhaps TRBD1 (6 bases). CDR3 size: 15 residues. V lost 1 base to trimming and J lost 5 bases, with 14 bases between them. Germline CDR1 reads MGHRA; CDR2 reads YSYEKL. The CDR3 DNA is TGCGCCAGCAGCCAAGGGGGGCAGGGTGGGACTGAAGCTTTCTTT. Protein: CASSQGGQGGTEAFF.

The gene calls are TRBV28 and TRBJ2-5; possible D gene TRBD1, 7 bases. Trimming removed 5 bases from V and 2 bases from J, with 27 bases in between. Germline V lookup: CDR1 MDHEN, CDR2 SYDVKM. The CDR3 consists of 19 residues. The CDR3 bases are TGTGCCAGCAGTGACAGGGTCGGGGCTGGGACTGCTAATCAAGAGACCCAGTACTTC. This encodes CASSDRVGAGTANQETQYF.

The chain has TRBV9 and TRBJ1-4; no definite D call. From germline, CDR1 is SGDLS and CDR2 YYNGEE. Trimming took off 3 bases at V and 2 bases at J, with 8 bases between the two ends. This CDR3 comprises 14 residues. CDR3 DNA sequence: TGTGCCAGCAGCGGACGGGATACTAATGAAAAACTGTTTTTT. Its protein product is CASSGRDTNEKLFF.

This chain connects TRBV13 to TRBJ2-4, with TRBD2 matching over 9 bases. The germline V gene has CDR1 PRHDT and CDR2 FYEKMQ (reference sequence). With 1 base clipped from V and 2 bases from J, the junction kept 6 bases outside the gene matches. The length of the CDR3 is 17 residues. The CDR3 bases are TGTGCCAGCAGCTTAGTGAGGCGGGAGGGATCCAAAAACATTCAGTACTTC. As protein: CASSLVRREGSKNIQYF.

This chain joins TRBV30 and TRBJ1-2, with 7 bases that match TRBD1. Germline values: CDR1 GTSNPN, CDR2 SVGIG (reference sequence). The V gene end was trimmed by 0 bases and the J gene end by 3 bases; junction bases not matched to a gene: 7. The CDR3 contains 15 residues. DNA for the CDR3: TGTGCCTGGAGTGTACATGACAGGGCCTACTATGGCTACACCTTC. Amino acids: CAWSVHDRAYYGYTF.

This clone is a singleton in its sample. The V and J genes are TRBV28 and TRBJ2-6, with 13 bases identical to TRBD2. Losses at the gene ends were 4 bases for V and 2 bases for J; bases not matched to a gene: 11. The CDR3 loop spans 20 amino acids. In germline, CDR1 is MDHEN, CDR2 SYDVKM. CDR3 nucleotides: TGTGCCAGCAGTTCCAAACTAGCGGGAGGGCCGAACGCTGGGGCCAACGTCCTGACTTTC. It is translated as CASSSKLAGGPNAGANVLTF.

The rearrangement uses TRBV11-2 and TRBJ2-5; D is unclear. Germline V gene data show CDR1 as SGHAT and CDR2 as FQNNGV. The CDR3 sequence is 12 residues long. Deletions cut 4 bases from V and 0 bases from J, with 3 bases between. In nucleotides, the CDR3 is TGTGCCAGCAGCTCCTACCAAGAGACCCAGTACTTC. Protein product: CASSSYQETQYF.

This rearrangement joins TRBV5-4 to TRBJ2-1; D may be TRBD2 (5 bases). The V end was cut by 1 base, the J end by 10 bases, with 12 bases between. This CDR3 region has 13 residues. Germline values: CDR1 SGHNT, CDR2 YYREEE (reference sequence). The CDR3 sequence is CASSLLFPGEQFF. In nucleotides, the CDR3 is TGTGCCAGCAGCTTGTTATTCCCGGGGGAGCAGTTCTTC.

The chain is built from TRBV19 and TRBJ2-7; 11 bases align to TRBD2. The germline gives CDR1 LNHDA, CDR2 SQIVND (reference sequence). With 6 bases clipped from V and 6 bases from J, the junction kept 10 bases outside the gene matches. The length of the CDR3 is 15 residues. DNA for the CDR3: TGTGCCAGTAGAGCTCAACTAGCGGGAGTGTTCGAGCAGTACTTC. It yields the protein CASRAQLAGVFEQYF.

The CDR3 loop reads CASRRTGSLSYEQYF. In DNA form, the CDR3 reads TGTGCCAGCAGGCGTACAGGTTCCCTCTCCTACGAGCAGTACTTC. V is TRBV28 and J is TRBJ2-7, with D possibly TRBD1 on 5 matching bases. Germline lookup yields CDR1 MDHEN and CDR2 SYDVKM. This CDR3 spans 15 amino acids. Trimming removed 6 bases from V and 0 bases from J, with 15 bases in between.

The genes are TRBV7-9 and TRBJ2-7, with 9 bases aligning to TRBD2. This CDR3 has 16 residues. Germline CDR1 SEHNR, CDR2 FQNEAQ (reference sequence). J lost 7 bases, V lost 4 bases, and 14 bases had no gene match. In DNA, the CDR3 is TGTGCCAGCAGCTCAGACACAGGGGCCACTAGCGGGGAGCAGTACTTC. It yields the protein CASSSDTGATSGEQYF. Based on the CDR3 plus reference TRBV7-9 and TRBJ2-7, the full variable domain is DTGVSQNPRHKITKRGQNVTFRCDPISEHNRLYWYRQTLGQGPEFLTYFQNEAQLEKSRLLSDRFSAERPKGSFSTLEIQRTEQGDSAMYLCASSSDTGATSGEQYFGPGTRLTVT.

This clone showed up just once. The V and J genes are TRBV28 and TRBJ2-1; 11 positions match TRBD2. Germline CDR1 reads MDHEN; CDR2 reads SYDVKM. V was clipped by 6 bases and J by 7 bases; unmatched bases: 8. The CDR3 has 15 residues. CDR3 sequence: CASSLLAGVFNEQFF. The CDR3 DNA follows: TGTGCCAGCAGCCTACTAGCGGGAGTATTTAATGAGCAGTTCTTC.

V and J are TRBV30 and TRBJ2-3; the match to TRBD1 covers 7 bases. J gave up 4 bases and V 1 base, and 8 bases lay outside the gene matches. The germline CDR1 and CDR2 sequences are GTSNPN and SVGIG (reference sequence). CDR3 length equals 15 residues. CDR3 DNA: TGTGCCTGGAGTGGAGGTAGGGGGCGCCCAGATACGCAGTATTTT. This sequence encodes CAWSGGRGRPDTQYF.

V and J are TRBV14 and TRBJ2-4; the D gene is possibly TRBD1 (6 bases). V lost 4 bases to trimming and J lost 6 bases, with 13 bases between them. The CDR3 has 14 residues. Per germline, CDR1 SGHDN and CDR2 FVKESK. The CDR3 DNA reads as TGTGCCAGCAGCCTCACAGGGTTTCCAAACATTCAGTACTTC. As protein: CASSLTGFPNIQYF.

The CDR3 DNA reads TGCAGCGTTGTGGCCCCCGGGGGAAAACTGTTTTTT. Translation: CSVVAPGGKLFF. This chain joins TRBV29-1 and TRBJ1-4, with a possible D match to TRBD1 (5 bases). Germline V lookup: CDR1 SQVTM, CDR2 ANQGSEA. The CDR3 runs to 12 residues. Trimming cost V 4 bases and J 10 bases, with 13 bases left between them.

The rearrangement links TRBV19 to TRBJ2-2; possible D gene TRBD2, 5 bases. Germline lookup yields CDR1 LNHDA and CDR2 SQIVND (reference sequence). The V end lost 1 base, the J end lost 5 bases, and 11 bases lay between the germline ends. The CDR3 spans 15 residues. The CDR3 here is CASSIAEGLTGELFF. DNA for the CDR3: TGTGCCAGTAGTATAGCTGAGGGTCTTACCGGGGAGCTGTTTTTT.

V usage is TRBV5-1 and J usage is TRBJ2-7; 8 bases fit TRBD1. The V gene end was trimmed by 4 bases and the J gene end by 6 bases; junction bases not matched to a gene: 6. The CDR3 is 13 residues long. Germline CDR1 is SGHRS and CDR2 is YFSETQ. The CDR3 coding sequence is TGCGCCAGCAGCCCCCAGGGGGCCGGCGAGCAGTACTTC. This sequence encodes CASSPQGAGEQYF.

V usage is TRBV7-9 and J usage is TRBJ1-3; D remains unclear. The length of the CDR3 is 13 residues. Germline assignment: CDR1 SEHNR and CDR2 FQNEAQ (reference sequence). The germline V and J ends were trimmed by 1 base and 3 bases, with 4 bases remaining between them. For the CDR3, the DNA is TGTGCCAGCAGCTTAGGTCTTGGAAACACCATATATTTT. As protein: CASSLGLGNTIYF.

The chain links TRBV9 to TRBJ2-3; D unclear. CDR3 size: 16 residues. Between the trimmed V and J ends, which lost 3 bases and 3 bases, there was a span of 17 bases. Germline V gene data show CDR1 as SGDLS and CDR2 as YYNGEE. DNA of the CDR3: TGTGCCAGCAGCGCCCGACCTCGAGGCGCGACAGATACGCAGTATTTT. Translating it yields CASSARPRGATDTQYF.

The CDR3 loop reads CASSVGLAGTAEQFF. The CDR3 region has the DNA TGTGCCAGCAGCGTGGGACTAGCGGGTACAGCTGAGCAGTTCTTC. The V gene is TRBV5-4, the J gene TRBJ2-1, with 12 bases lining up with TRBD2. This CDR3 spans 15 amino acids. With V trimmed by 4 bases and J by 9 bases, 8 bases remained unmatched. CDR1 and CDR2 from the germline V gene are SGHNT and YYREEE (reference sequence).

The V gene is TRBV6-5, the J gene TRBJ1-1, with a possible D match to TRBD1 (5 bases). Trimming removed 4 bases from V and 1 base from J, with 13 bases in between. Germline values: CDR1 MNHEY, CDR2 SVGAGI. The CDR3 extends over 15 amino acids. CDR3 protein: CASSSSRGENTEAFF. DNA of the CDR3: TGTGCCAGCAGTTCATCTCGGGGGGAGAACACTGAAGCTTTCTTT.

The chain couples TRBV19 to TRBJ2-7, with D perhaps TRBD1 (7 bases). The germline V gene encodes CDR1 LNHDA and CDR2 SQIVND (reference sequence). The CDR3 is made up of 15 amino acids. Deletions cut 3 bases from V and 0 bases from J, with 12 bases between. The CDR3 reads CASSMRRDSSYEQYF. Here the CDR3 DNA reads TGTGCCAGTAGTATGAGGCGGGACAGCTCCTACGAGCAGTACTTC.

This clone came up once. The gene calls are TRBV7-2 and TRBJ2-7; a weak D match, TRBD2 (6 bases). This CDR3 has 15 residues. V lost 7 bases and J 0 bases, leaving 16 bases between the germline ends. CDR1 SGHTA and CDR2 FQGNSA come from the germline V gene. CDR3 in DNA: TGTGCCAGCAACTCTCGAACGGGACTCTCCTACGAGCAGTACTTC. Translating gives CASNSRTGLSYEQYF.

This clone was detected once. The chain joins TRBV30 to TRBJ2-6; 7 bases are shared with TRBD1. After removal of 0 bases from V and 4 bases from J, the junction contained 12 bases not matched to a gene. Germline assignment: CDR1 GTSNPN and CDR2 SVGIG (reference sequence). The CDR3 runs 18 residues. CDR3 bases: TGTGCCTGGAGTGTACATAGAGGGGGCGCTGGAGGGGCCAACGTCCTGACTTTC. It translates to CAWSVHRGGAGGANVLTF.

The J gene is TRBJ1-5, the V gene TRBV30, with D possibly TRBD1 on 5 matching bases. The germline gives CDR1 GTSNPN, CDR2 SVGIG (reference sequence). The CDR3 is made up of 21 amino acids. The ends were cut back, 0 bases at V and 2 bases at J, with 29 bases in the middle. The DNA for the CDR3 is TGTGCCTGGAGTGTACGTTGGAGTACAGGCAAGACCCGATATGGCAATCAGCCCCAGCATTTT. Its translation: CAWSVRWSTGKTRYGNQPQHF.

The chain uses TRBV9 and TRBJ2-2; D might be TRBD1 (5 bases). The CDR3 is made up of 17 amino acids. V dropped 0 bases and J dropped 2 bases, with 14 bases sitting between them. Germline CDR1 is SGDLS and CDR2 is YYNGEE. The CDR3, as DNA: TGTGCCAGCAGCGTAGCTCGGGCAGGGCTAAACACCGGGGAGCTGTTTTTT. This encodes CASSVARAGLNTGELFF.

The chain joins TRBV28 to TRBJ2-5; 11 bases align to TRBD2. After removal of 6 bases from V and 4 bases from J, the junction contained 4 bases not matched to a gene. The CDR3 sequence is 14 residues long. Per germline, CDR1 MDHEN and CDR2 SYDVKM. The CDR3 spells CASRFSGRGETQYF. As DNA, the CDR3 is TGTGCCAGCAGGTTTAGCGGGAGGGGAGAGACCCAGTACTTC.

V gene TRBV2 combines with J gene TRBJ2-7; 16 nucleotides agree with TRBD2. Germline V gene data show CDR1 as SNHLY and CDR2 as FYNNEI. This CDR3 spans 21 amino acids. V lost 2 bases, J lost 0 bases, and 13 bases stayed unmatched. The CDR3 loop reads CASSERQGAGLAGGISYEQYF. The CDR3 DNA reads as TGTGCCAGCAGTGAAAGGCAGGGAGCGGGACTAGCGGGAGGGATCTCCTACGAGCAGTACTTC.

The chain employs TRBV5-1 and TRBJ2-6; 7 bases match TRBD1. This CDR3 has 17 amino acids. CDR1 and CDR2 (germline): SGHRS, YFSETQ. V lost 0 bases and J lost 0; bases outside the gene matches: 3. The CDR3 region is CASSLGQGPSGANVLTF. The CDR3 DNA follows: TGCGCCAGCAGCTTGGGACAGGGCCCCTCTGGGGCCAACGTCCTGACTTTC.

The genes are TRBV6-6 and TRBJ2-1, with 8 nucleotides matching TRBD1. V was clipped by 5 bases and J by 9 bases; unmatched bases: 12. CDR1 is MNHNY, CDR2 SVGAGI, per germline (reference sequence). The CDR3 is made up of 15 amino acids. The CDR3 region is CASSDDRGPPVEQFF. CDR3 DNA: TGTGCCAGCAGTGACGACAGGGGACCCCCTGTTGAGCAGTTCTTC.